The rows below give T cell receptor beta chains drawn from one sample of a study of blood T cells in healthy people across ages. TCRdb processed the 5' RACE reads anew with MiXCR; each CDR3 protein has one entry. Here the sample spans approximately 730,000 distinct CDR3 sequences, roughly 50% being singletons. Sequences were obtained from blood. All receptors come from a man at least 80 years old in good health. CDR3s include the opening cysteine and the closing phenylalanine or tryptophan. A D gene is named only where the DNA matches it firmly. The size entry is marked missing in some rows and otherwise reads once, few, many or a size class.

J: TRBJ2-3
size: few
D: TRBD2
V: TRBV5-1
DNA: TGCGCCAGCAGCTTGGTAGCGGGAGTGGGAGATACGCAGTATTTT
CDR3: CASSLVAGVGDTQYF

J: TRBJ2-7
size: few
D: .
V: TRBV12-3/TRBV12-4
DNA: TGTGCCAGCAGTTTGAGGGCTTCAGGCCCCTACGAGCAGTACTTC
CDR3: CASSLRASGPYEQYF

J: TRBJ2-7
size: few
D: .
V: TRBV7-2
DNA: TGTGCCAGCAGCCCCAAGCGCTCTTTTTCCTACGAGCAGTACTTC
CDR3: CASSPKRSFSYEQYF

J: TRBJ2-5
size: once
D: .
V: TRBV7-9
DNA: TGTGCCAGCAGCGCACCCCAGAGAGGAGAGACCCAGTACTTC
CDR3: CASSAPQRGETQYF

J: TRBJ2-7
size: .
D: TRBD2
V: TRBV6-2/TRBV6-3
DNA: TGTGCCAGCAGTCGCCCAACTAGCGGGAGTAGCTCCTACGAGCAGTACTTC
CDR3: CASSRPTSGSSSYEQYF

J: TRBJ2-3
size: .
D: .
V: TRBV25-1
DNA: TGTGCCAGCACGGCGCAGAGCCAACCAGATACGCAGTATTTT
CDR3: CASTAQSQPDTQYF

J: TRBJ2-1
size: few
D: .
V: TRBV27
DNA: TGTGCCAGCAGTTTCTCCTCCCAGGGGATAGATGAGCAGTTCTTC
CDR3: CASSFSSQGIDEQFF

J: TRBJ1-2
size: .
D: TRBD1
V: TRBV6-1
DNA: TGTGCCAGCAGGTCGGACAGGGGAAGTGGCTGCACCTTC
CDR3: CASRSDRGSGCTF

J: TRBJ2-5
size: .
D: TRBD2
V: TRBV10-3
DNA: TGTGCCATCAGCACAGGACTAGCAAGCGAGACCCAGTACTTC
CDR3: CAISTGLASETQYF

J: TRBJ2-3
size: .
D: .
V: TRBV5-1
DNA: TGCGCCAGCAGCTTGCGGGGGATAGTAACAGATACGCAGTATTTT
CDR3: CASSLRGIVTDTQYF

J: TRBJ2-1
size: .
D: .
V: TRBV29-1
DNA: TGCAGCGTTGCCGGGAGCAAGCACAATGAGCAGTTCTTC
CDR3: CSVAGSKHNEQFF

J: TRBJ2-5
size: many
D: TRBD2
V: TRBV20-1
DNA: TGCAGTGCTAGCTGGGCTAGCGGCCTTCAAGAGACCCAGTACTTC
CDR3: CSASWASGLQETQYF

J: TRBJ1-6
size: .
D: .
V: TRBV7-8
DNA: TGTGCCAGCAGCTTATCGGACCGTTCGCCCCCCCACTTT
CDR3: CASSLSDRSPPHF

J: TRBJ1-2
size: medium-sized
D: TRBD1
V: TRBV7-2
DNA: TGTGCCAGCCACAGGGGGAACTATGGCTACACCTTC
CDR3: CASHRGNYGYTF

J: TRBJ2-7
size: .
D: TRBD2
V: TRBV28
DNA: TGTGCCAGCAGCTCCCGACTAGCGGGAGGTCGCGAGCAGTACTTC
CDR3: CASSSRLAGGREQYF

J: TRBJ1-5
size: once
D: .
V: TRBV4-2
DNA: TGTGCCAGCAGCCCCACAGACAGGAGGGGGAATCAGCCCCAGCATTTT
CDR3: CASSPTDRRGNQPQHF

J: TRBJ2-5
size: .
D: .
V: TRBV7-2
DNA: TGTGCCAGCAGCTCCGCTGGCAGAGTCCAAGAGACCCAGTACTTC
CDR3: CASSSAGRVQETQYF

J: TRBJ2-2
size: .
D: TRBD1
V: TRBV12-3/TRBV12-4
DNA: TGTGCCAGCAGTTTAGCGGGACAGGTGAACACCGGGGAGCTGTTTTTT
CDR3: CASSLAGQVNTGELFF

J: TRBJ2-3
size: few
D: .
V: TRBV7-3
DNA: TGTGCCAGCAGCCCGAACGGCAATCGGGCAGCAGATACGCAGTATTTT
CDR3: CASSPNGNRAADTQYF

J: TRBJ2-7
size: .
D: .
V: TRBV7-6
DNA: TGTGCCAGCGTCGAGGGCGCGGAGCTCTCCTACGAGCAGTACTTC
CDR3: CASVEGAELSYEQYF

J: TRBJ2-1
size: .
D: .
V: TRBV7-8
DNA: TGTGCCAGCAGCGACGTCTTTGAGCAGTTCTTC
CDR3: CASSDVFEQFF

J: TRBJ1-5
size: few
D: .
V: TRBV27
DNA: TGTGCCAGCAGCAATTACCGGGACCCCGAGCATTTT
CDR3: CASSNYRDPEHF

J: TRBJ1-2
size: few
D: TRBD1
V: TRBV6-5
DNA: TGTGCCAGCACCCCCTCCGGCAGGGGGCAAGGCTACACCTTC
CDR3: CASTPSGRGQGYTF

J: TRBJ1-1
size: .
D: .
V: TRBV29-1
DNA: TGCAGCGTTGTTCCAGGGGTAACTGAAGCTTTCTTT
CDR3: CSVVPGVTEAFF

J: TRBJ1-4
size: many
D: .
V: TRBV2
DNA: TGTGCCAGCTACAGGGACGCGACTAATGAAAAACTGTTTTTT
CDR3: CASYRDATNEKLFF

J: TRBJ2-7
size: many
D: .
V: TRBV7-2
DNA: TGTGCCAGCAGCCCCACCGGGCCGTCCTACGAGCAGTACTTC
CDR3: CASSPTGPSYEQYF

J: TRBJ2-1
size: .
D: TRBD2
V: TRBV28
DNA: TGTGCCAGCAGCCCCGCGGGGGGCCTAGGTGAGCAGTTCTTC
CDR3: CASSPAGGLGEQFF

J: TRBJ1-2
size: .
D: TRBD1
V: TRBV5-5
DNA: TGTGCCACTGGACAGGCCGCCGGGATCGACTATGGCTACACCTTC
CDR3: CATGQAAGIDYGYTF

J: TRBJ2-1
size: .
D: .
V: TRBV6-1
DNA: TGTGCCAGCAGGGAGGACTCCTACAATGAGCAGTTCTTC
CDR3: CASREDSYNEQFF

J: TRBJ2-5
size: .
D: .
V: TRBV6-1
DNA: TGTGCCAGCACCGAGGGCTCCCTGGGAGAGACCCAGTACTTC
CDR3: CASTEGSLGETQYF

J: TRBJ2-1
size: .
D: TRBD2
V: TRBV5-4
DNA: TGTGCCAGCAGCACCCCGACTAGCGGGAGGGCCCCTGAGCAGTTCTTC
CDR3: CASSTPTSGRAPEQFF

J: TRBJ2-3
size: .
D: TRBD2
V: TRBV13
DNA: TGTGCCAGCAGCCCAACTAGCGTAGACACAGATACGCAGTATTTT
CDR3: CASSPTSVDTDTQYF